This T cell receptor beta chain was obtained from a study of shared T cell receptors in the human thymus. Germline CDR1 is SEHNR and CDR2 is FQNEAQ (reference sequence). After removal of 11 bases from V and 0 bases from J, the junction contained 9 bases not matched to a gene. This CDR3 region has 17 residues. The method was immunoSEQ multiplex PCR; TCRdb's version includes in-frame clones alone and lacks a portion of them. The table has roughly 660,000 clones, approximately 90% seen once; the top ten hold approximately 0.011%. These same records also appear under a second study, on human thymus T cells.

This receptor was obtained from a boy under two years old with a congenital heart defect. V and J are TRBV7-9 and TRBJ2-6; 11 positions match TRBD2. Sample: thymocytes. The DNA for the CDR3 is TGTGCCTCCCCGACTAGCGGGGTCCACTCTGGGGCCAACGTCCTGACTTTC. Translation: CASPTSGVHSGANVLTF.